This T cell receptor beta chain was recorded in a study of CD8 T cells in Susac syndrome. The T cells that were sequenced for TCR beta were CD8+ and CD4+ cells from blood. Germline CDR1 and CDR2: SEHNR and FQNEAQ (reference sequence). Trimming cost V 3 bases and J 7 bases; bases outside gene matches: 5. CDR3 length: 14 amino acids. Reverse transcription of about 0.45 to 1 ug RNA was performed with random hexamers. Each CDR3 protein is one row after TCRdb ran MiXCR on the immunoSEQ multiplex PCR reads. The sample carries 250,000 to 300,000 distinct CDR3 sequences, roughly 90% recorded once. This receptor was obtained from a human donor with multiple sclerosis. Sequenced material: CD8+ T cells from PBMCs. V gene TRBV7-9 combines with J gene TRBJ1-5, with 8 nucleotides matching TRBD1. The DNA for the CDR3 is TGTGCCAGCAGCTTTGGACAGGGAATCCAGCCCCAGCATTTT. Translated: CASSFGQGIQPQHF.